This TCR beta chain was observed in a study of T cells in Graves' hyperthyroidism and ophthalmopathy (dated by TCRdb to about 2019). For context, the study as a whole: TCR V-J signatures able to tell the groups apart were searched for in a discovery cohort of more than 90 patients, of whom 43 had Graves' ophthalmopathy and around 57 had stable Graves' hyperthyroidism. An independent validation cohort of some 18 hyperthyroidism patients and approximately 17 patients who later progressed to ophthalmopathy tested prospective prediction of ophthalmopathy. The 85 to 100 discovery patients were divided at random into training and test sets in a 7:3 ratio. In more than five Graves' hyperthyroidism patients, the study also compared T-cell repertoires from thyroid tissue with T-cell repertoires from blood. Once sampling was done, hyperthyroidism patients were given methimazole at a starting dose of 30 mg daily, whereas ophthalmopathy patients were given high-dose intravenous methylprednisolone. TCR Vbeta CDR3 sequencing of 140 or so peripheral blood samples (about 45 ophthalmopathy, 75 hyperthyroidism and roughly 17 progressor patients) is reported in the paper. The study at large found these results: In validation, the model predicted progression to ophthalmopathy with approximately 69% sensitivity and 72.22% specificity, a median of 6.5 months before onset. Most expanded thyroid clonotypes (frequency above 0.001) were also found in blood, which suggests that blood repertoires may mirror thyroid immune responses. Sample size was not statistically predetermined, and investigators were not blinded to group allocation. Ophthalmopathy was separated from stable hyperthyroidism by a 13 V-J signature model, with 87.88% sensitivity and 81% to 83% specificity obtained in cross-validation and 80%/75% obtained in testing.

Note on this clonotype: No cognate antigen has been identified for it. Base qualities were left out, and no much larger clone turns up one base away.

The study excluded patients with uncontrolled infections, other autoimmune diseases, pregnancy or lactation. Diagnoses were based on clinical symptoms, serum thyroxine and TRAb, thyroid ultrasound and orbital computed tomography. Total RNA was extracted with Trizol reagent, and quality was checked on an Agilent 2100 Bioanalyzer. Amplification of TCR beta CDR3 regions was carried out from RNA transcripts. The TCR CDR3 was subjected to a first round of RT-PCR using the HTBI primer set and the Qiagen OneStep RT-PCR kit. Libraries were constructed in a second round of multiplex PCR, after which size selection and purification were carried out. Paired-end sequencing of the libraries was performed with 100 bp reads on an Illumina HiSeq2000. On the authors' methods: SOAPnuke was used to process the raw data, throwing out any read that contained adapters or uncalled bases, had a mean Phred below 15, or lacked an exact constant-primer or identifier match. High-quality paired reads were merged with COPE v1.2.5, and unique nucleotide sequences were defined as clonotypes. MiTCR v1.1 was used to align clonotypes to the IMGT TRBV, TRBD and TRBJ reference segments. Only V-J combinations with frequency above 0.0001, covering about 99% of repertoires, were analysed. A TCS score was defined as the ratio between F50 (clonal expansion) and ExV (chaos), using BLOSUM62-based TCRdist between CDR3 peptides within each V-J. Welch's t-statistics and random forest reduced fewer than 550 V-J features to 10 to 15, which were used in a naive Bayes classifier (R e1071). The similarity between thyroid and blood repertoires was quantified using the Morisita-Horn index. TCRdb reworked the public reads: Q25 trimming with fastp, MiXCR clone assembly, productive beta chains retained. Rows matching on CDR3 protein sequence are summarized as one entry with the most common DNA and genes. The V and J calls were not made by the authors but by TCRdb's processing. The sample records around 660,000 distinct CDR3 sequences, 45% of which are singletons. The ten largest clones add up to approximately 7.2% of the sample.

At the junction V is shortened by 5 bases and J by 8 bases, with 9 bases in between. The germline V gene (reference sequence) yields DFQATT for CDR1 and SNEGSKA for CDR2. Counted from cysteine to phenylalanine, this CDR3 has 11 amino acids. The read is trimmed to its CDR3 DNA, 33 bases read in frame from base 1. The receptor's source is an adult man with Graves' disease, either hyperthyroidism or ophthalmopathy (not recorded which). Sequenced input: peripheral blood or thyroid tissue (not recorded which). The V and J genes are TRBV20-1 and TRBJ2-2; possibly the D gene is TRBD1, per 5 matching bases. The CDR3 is CSAVKGGELFF. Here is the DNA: TGCAGTGCTGTCAAGGGGGGGGAGCTGTTTTTT.